These 7 T cell receptor beta chains were sequenced from one sample in a study of radiation and T cells in renal cell carcinoma. As to time point: blood 2 weeks post-SBRT. This sample's treatment: 15 Gy SBRT to primary tumor, nephrectomy 4 weeks later. Measured with immunoSEQ multiplex PCR; TCRdb has only the in-frame clones, and not every one. The sample has approximately 120,000 clones, 65% to 85% seen once. The starting material was blood, obtained from a patient whose treatment included radiotherapy and nephrectomy. All receptors come from a man in his forties or fifties with renal cell carcinoma.

The J gene is TRBJ2-1, the V gene TRBV11-2; D not certain. Germline CDR1 and CDR2: SGHAT and FQNNGV. This CDR3 spans 14 amino acids. The V gene lost 5 bases and the J gene lost 5 bases, with 13 bases spanning the gap. The CDR3 region is CASSPYLDNNEQFF. As DNA, the CDR3 is TGTGCCAGCAGCCCGTACTTGGATAACAATGAGCAGTTCTTC.

V gene TRBV18 combines with J gene TRBJ2-5; 7 bases align to TRBD1. This CDR3 has 15 residues. Germline V gene lookup returns CDR1 KGHSH and CDR2 LQKENI. V lost 3 bases and J lost 2; bases outside the gene matches: 6. CDR3 protein: CASSPTRQGQETQYF. In DNA, the CDR3 is TGTGCCAGCTCACCTACTCGACAGGGACAAGAGACCCAGTACTTC. The full variable domain, rest sourced from reference TRBV18 and TRBJ2-5, is NAGVMQNPRHLVRRRGQEARLRCSPMKGHSHVYWYRQLPEEGLKFMVYLQKENIIDESGMPKERFSAEFPKEGPSILRIQQVVRGDSAAYFCASSPTRQGQETQYFGPGTRLLVL.

The chain uses TRBV27 and TRBJ1-4, with D possibly TRBD1 on 5 matching bases. Germline V gene sequence: CDR1 MNHEY, CDR2 SMNVEV (reference sequence). The CDR3 spans 13 residues. V lost 3 bases and J lost 10, with 12 bases in between. CDR3 residues: CASSLGLGGKLFF. The CDR3 coding sequence is TGTGCCAGCAGTTTGGGGCTAGGAGGAAAACTGTTTTTT.

The chain recombines TRBV19 with TRBJ2-7; no clear D. Germline V lookup: CDR1 LNHDA, CDR2 SQIVND (reference sequence). This CDR3 spans 12 amino acids. The V end lost 2 bases, the J end lost 4 bases, and 6 bases lay between the germline ends. As DNA, the CDR3 is TGTGCCAGTAGTATACCAGGTTACGAGCAGTACTTC. It is translated as CASSIPGYEQYF.

The chain combines TRBV4-1 with TRBJ2-5; D might be TRBD2 (5 bases). The end of the DNA fits TRBJ2-7 better, so the J call may be wrong. There are 14 residues in the CDR3. The germline CDR1 and CDR2 sequences are MGHRA and YSYEKL. The CDR3 is CASSQAEGPYEQYF. The CDR3 DNA reads as TGCGCCAGCAGCCAAGCTGAGGGCCCCTACGAGCAGTACTTC.

CDR3 region: CATSIRTGNEKLFF. CDR3 DNA sequence: TGTGCCACCAGCATACGGACAGGGAATGAAAAACTGTTTTTT. The chain couples TRBV15 to TRBJ1-4; 8 nucleotides match TRBD1. V was pared by 4 bases and J by 5 bases, with 3 bases of the junction left unmatched. Looked up from germline, CDR1 is LNHNV and CDR2 is YYDKDF (reference sequence). This CDR3 region has 14 residues. The full variable domain, in which reference TRBV15 and TRBJ1-4 provide the parts outside the CDR3, is DAMVIQNPRYQVTQFGKPVTLSCSQTLNHNVMYWYQQKSSQAPKLLFHYYDKDFNNEADTPDNFQSRRPNTSFCFLDIRSPGLGDTAMYLCATSIRTGNEKLFFGSGTQLSVL.

J is TRBJ1-2 and V is TRBV4-1; D is uncertain. Germline V gene sequence: CDR1 MGHRA, CDR2 YSYEKL. The CDR3 runs to 17 residues. Trimming removed 2 bases from V and 2 bases from J, with 18 bases in between. This chain's CDR3 is CASSQPPDGAENYGYTF. The CDR3 DNA follows: TGCGCCAGCAGCCAACCCCCGGACGGAGCGGAAAACTATGGCTACACCTTC.